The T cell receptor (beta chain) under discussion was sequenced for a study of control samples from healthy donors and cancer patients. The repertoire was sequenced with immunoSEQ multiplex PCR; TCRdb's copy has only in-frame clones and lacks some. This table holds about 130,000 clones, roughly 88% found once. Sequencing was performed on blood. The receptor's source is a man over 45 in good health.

This chain's CDR3 is CASSLLRLPSLGANVLTF. The CDR3 nucleotides read TGTGCCAGTAGCCTCCTCCGACTCCCGTCCCTTGGGGCCAACGTCCTGACTTTC. The chain joins TRBV19 to TRBJ2-6, with unresolved D. Germline CDR1 reads LNHDA; CDR2 reads SQIVND (reference sequence). Between the trimmed V and J ends, which lost 6 bases and 3 bases, there was a span of 21 bases. CDR3 length equals 18 residues. The full variable domain, in which reference TRBV19 and TRBJ2-6 provide the parts outside the CDR3, is DGGITQSPKYLFRKEGQNVTLSCEQNLNHDAMYWYRQDPGQGLRLIYYSQIVNDFQKGDIAEGYSVSREKKESFPLTVTSAQKNPTAFYLCASSLLRLPSLGANVLTFGAGSRLTVL.